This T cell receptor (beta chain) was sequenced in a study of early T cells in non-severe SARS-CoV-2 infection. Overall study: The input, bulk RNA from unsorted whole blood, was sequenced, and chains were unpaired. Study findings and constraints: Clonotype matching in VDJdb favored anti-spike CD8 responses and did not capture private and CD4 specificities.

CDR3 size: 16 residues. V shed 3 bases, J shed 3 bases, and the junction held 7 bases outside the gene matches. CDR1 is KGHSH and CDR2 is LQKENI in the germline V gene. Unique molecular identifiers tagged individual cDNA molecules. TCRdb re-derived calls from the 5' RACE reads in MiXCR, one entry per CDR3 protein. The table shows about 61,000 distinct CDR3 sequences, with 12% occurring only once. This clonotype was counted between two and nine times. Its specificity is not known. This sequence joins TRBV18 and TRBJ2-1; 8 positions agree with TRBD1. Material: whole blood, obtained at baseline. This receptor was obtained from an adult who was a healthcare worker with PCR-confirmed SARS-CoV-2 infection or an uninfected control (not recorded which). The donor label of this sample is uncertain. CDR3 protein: CASSPPGQGNYNEQFF. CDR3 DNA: TGTGCCAGCTCACCCCCCGGACAGGGCAACTACAATGAGCAGTTCTTC.